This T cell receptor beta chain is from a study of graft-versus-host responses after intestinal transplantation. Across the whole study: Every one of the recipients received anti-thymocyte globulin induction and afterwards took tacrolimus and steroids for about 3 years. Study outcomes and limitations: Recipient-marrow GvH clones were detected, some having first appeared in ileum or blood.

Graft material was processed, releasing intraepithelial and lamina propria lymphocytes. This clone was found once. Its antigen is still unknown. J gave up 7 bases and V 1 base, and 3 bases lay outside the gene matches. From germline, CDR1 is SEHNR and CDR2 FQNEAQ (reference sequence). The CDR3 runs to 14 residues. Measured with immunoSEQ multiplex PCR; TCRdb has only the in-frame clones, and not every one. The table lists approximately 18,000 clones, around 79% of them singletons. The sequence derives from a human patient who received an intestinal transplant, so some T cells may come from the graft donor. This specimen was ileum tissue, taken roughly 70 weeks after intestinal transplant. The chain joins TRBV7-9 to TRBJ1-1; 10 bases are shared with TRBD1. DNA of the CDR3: TGTGCCAGCAGCTTAGAGGGGACAGGGGATGAAGCTTTCTTT. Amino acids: CASSLEGTGDEAFF.